This T cell receptor (beta chain) came from a study of T cell repertoires in aging, cancer and after chemotherapy. Turning to the study itself: Donor ages fell into six groups from 30 or younger up to 70 or older. The whole study produced a dataset of roughly 8.6 million TCR reads.

Note on this clonotype: The antigen is undetermined.

Trimming removed 11 bases from V and 2 bases from J; junction bases left unmatched: 5. The CDR3 consists of 12 residues. Germline V gene data show CDR1 as SEHNR and CDR2 as FQNEAQ (reference sequence). TCR beta rearrangements were amplified from peripheral blood genomic DNA. Rearranged V-D-J TRB sequences were amplified with a mixed TRB-A/B primer pool. From the multiplex PCR reads, TCRdb called clonotypes with MiXCR, one entry per CDR3 protein. The repertoire holds 10,000 to 15,000 distinct CDR3 sequences, with around 20% as singletons. General study findings and limits: In cancer patients, declining TCR diversity with age involved lost richness and lost evenness.

The source material was blood. This sequence originates from a human donor in good health. The chain couples TRBV7-9 to TRBJ2-7, with 8 bases matching TRBD2. The CDR3 nucleotides are TGTGCCTCGGGGGGGACCGCCTACGAGCAGTACTTC. It specifies CASGGTAYEQYF.